The rows below give T cell receptor beta chains drawn from one sample of a study of shared clonotypes between healthy human individuals. Sequenced by immunoSEQ multiplex PCR; TCRdb stores in-frame clones only, minus some. The table shows a few hundred thousand clones, with approximately 80% occurring only once. The sequenced material came from PBMCs. These receptors were taken from a woman in her thirties or forties in good health. Some clones in this sample may be carry-over from other donors' samples. The CDR3 runs from the conserved cysteine through the conserved F or W. The D gene is left open where the match is weak. Some rows mark clone size as missing; the rest say once, few, many or name a class of expanded clone.

TRBD1	TRBV7-9	13	.	TRBJ2-7	CASSRTGTYEQYF	TGTGCCAGCAGCCGGACAGGGACCTACGAGCAGTACTTC
TRBD2	TRBV2	17	.	TRBJ2-5	CASSLGLAGAWEETQYF	TGTGCCAGCAGTCTCGGACTAGCGGGAGCGTGGGAAGAGACCCAGTACTTC
.	TRBV28	12	.	TRBJ2-5	CASSLPQETQYF	TGTGCCAGCAGTTTACCCCAAGAGACCCAGTACTTC
TRBD2	TRBV28	15	.	TRBJ2-7	CASSVAGVGLYEQYF	TGTGCCAGCAGTGTAGCGGGAGTGGGGCTCTACGAGCAGTACTTC
.	TRBV30	11	.	TRBJ2-7	CAWSVGGEQYF	TGTGCCTGGAGTGTAGGGGGAGAGCAGTACTTC
.	TRBV5-8	15	.	TRBJ1-1	CASSWGGRKNTEAFF	TGTGCCAGCAGCTGGGGGGGACGGAAGAACACTGAAGCTTTCTTT
TRBD1	TRBV4-3	15	few	TRBJ1-2	CASSQGDSYSYGYTF	TGCGCCAGCAGCCAAGGGGACAGCTATTCCTATGGCTACACCTTC
TRBD2	TRBV6-1	14	.	TRBJ2-3	CASSSGRSTDTQYF	TGTGCCAGCAGTAGCGGGAGGAGCACAGATACGCAGTATTTT
TRBD2	TRBV4-2	15	.	TRBJ2-3	CASSQSSSGRDTQYF	TGTGCCAGCAGCCAATCCTCTAGCGGGCGAGATACGCAGTATTTT
TRBD2	TRBV19	21	.	TRBJ2-1	CASSALRTSGRPKYSYNEQFF	TGTGCCAGTAGTGCTCTTAGGACTAGCGGGAGGCCAAAGTACTCCTACAATGAGCAGTTCTTC
.	TRBV9	15	.	TRBJ2-5	CASSVSPGPLETQYF	TGTGCCAGCAGCGTAAGTCCGGGACCCCTAGAGACCCAGTACTTC
.	TRBV28	15	.	TRBJ1-2	CASSFARGRNYGYTF	TGTGCCAGCAGTTTTGCCAGGGGACGAAACTATGGCTACACCTTC
TRBD2	TRBV4-1	15	.	TRBJ2-7	CASSQPREGKYEQYF	TGCGCCAGCAGCCAACCCAGGGAGGGGAAGTACGAGCAGTACTTC
TRBD1	TRBV28	15	many	TRBJ2-3	CASSLTGEGTDTQYF	TGTGCCAGCAGCCTGACAGGGGAAGGCACAGATACGCAGTATTTT
TRBD1	TRBV6-5	15	.	TRBJ2-2	CASSTGGTYTGELFF	TGTGCCAGCTCCACAGGGGGAACTTACACCGGGGAGCTGTTTTTT
.	TRBV20-1	11	few	TRBJ1-1	CSASPFVEAFF	TGCAGTGCTAGTCCTTTCGTGGAGGCTTTCTTT
.	TRBV19	15	.	TRBJ2-1	CASSIDPSIDNEQFF	TGTGCCAGTAGTATAGACCCGTCAATCGACAATGAGCAGTTCTTC
.	TRBV10-2	15	few	TRBJ2-1	CASSESLVRLAKQFF	TGCGCCAGCAGTGAGTCATTAGTACGGCTAGCCAAGCAGTTCTTC
.	TRBV15	15	.	TRBJ2-1	CATSRAATGYNEQFF	TGTGCCACCAGCAGAGCGGCGACAGGCTACAATGAGCAGTTCTTC
TRBD2	TRBV9	16	.	TRBJ2-3	CASSVRLAATTDTQYF	TGTGCCAGCAGCGTAAGGCTAGCGGCAACCACAGATACGCAGTATTTT
TRBD1	TRBV10-3	13	many	TRBJ2-7	CATLGTGNYEQYF	TGTGCCACCCTGGGGACAGGCAACTACGAGCAGTACTTC
.	TRBV7-9	16	.	TRBJ2-2	CASTLGSGDNTGELFF	TGTGCCAGCACTCTAGGTAGCGGAGATAACACCGGGGAGCTGTTTTTT
.	TRBV6-6	11	.	TRBJ2-2	CASRGYGELFF	TGTGCCAGCAGGGGGTACGGGGAGCTGTTTTTT
.	TRBV27	13	.	TRBJ1-4	CATKLRPGEKLFF	TGTGCCACCAAACTCAGGCCCGGGGAAAAACTGTTTTTT
TRBD2	TRBV4-2	15	.	TRBJ2-5	CASSLRLAGVETQYF	TGTGCCAGCAGCCTTAGACTAGCGGGAGTTGAGACCCAGTACTTC
.	TRBV2	14	.	TRBJ2-7	CASTLVRPAHEQYF	TGTGCCAGCACCTTAGTAAGACCCGCCCACGAGCAGTACTTC
.	TRBV9	15	few	TRBJ2-2	CASGGAGMNTGELFF	TGTGCCAGCGGTGGGGCGGGAATGAACACCGGGGAGCTGTTTTTT
.	TRBV27	13	.	TRBJ1-5	CASSFFRGQPQHF	TGTGCCAGCAGTTTCTTCAGGGGTCAGCCCCAGCATTTT
TRBD1	TRBV28	14	.	TRBJ1-2	CASTPGQSFYGYTF	TGTGCCAGCACTCCGGGACAGTCATTTTATGGCTACACCTTC
TRBD2	TRBV18	16	.	TRBJ2-1	CASSPTLAGGGNEQFF	TGTGCCAGCTCACCCACCCTAGCGGGAGGGGGGAATGAGCAGTTCTTC
.	TRBV10-2	16	.	TRBJ2-6	CASSELDFSGANVLTF	TGTGCCAGCAGTGAATTGGACTTCTCTGGGGCCAACGTCCTGACTTTC
.	TRBV6-6	15	.	TRBJ1-4	CASSAADTINEKLFF	TGTGCCAGCAGTGCGGCGGACACCATTAATGAAAAACTGTTTTTT
.	TRBV7-2	14	.	TRBJ2-5	CASSRGRGAETQYF	TGTGCCAGCAGCAGAGGGCGGGGCGCGGAGACCCAGTACTTC
.	TRBV10-3	13	.	TRBJ1-5	CATRGAQNQPQHF	TGTGCCACCCGGGGCGCTCAGAATCAGCCCCAGCATTTT
.	TRBV10-3	13	.	TRBJ1-2	CAIEGGGNYGYTF	TGTGCCATCGAGGGAGGGGGGAATTATGGCTACACCTTC
.	TRBV28	13	.	TRBJ2-3	CASSPPSADTQYF	TGTGCCAGCAGTCCGCCTAGCGCAGATACGCAGTATTTT
TRBD1	TRBV29-1	13	.	TRBJ1-1	CSASTGGNTEAFF	TGCAGCGCGTCGACAGGGGGCAACACTGAAGCTTTCTTT
.	TRBV2	15	.	TRBJ2-2	CASRLTSLDTGELFF	TGTGCCAGCAGGTTGACCTCACTGGACACCGGGGAGCTGTTTTTT
.	TRBV7-8	16	.	TRBJ1-2	CASLALGRDLNYGYTF	TGTGCCAGCCTTGCCCTTGGCCGGGACCTTAACTATGGCTACACCTTC
.	TRBV27	13	few	TRBJ2-3	CASSLGGTDTQYF	TGTGCCAGCAGTTTAGGGGGTACAGATACGCAGTATTTT
TRBD1	TRBV29-1	12	.	TRBJ2-7	CSVQRTGGEQYF	TGCAGCGTTCAGCGGACAGGGGGCGAGCAGTACTTC
.	TRBV11-2	13	few	TRBJ1-1	CASSLGGDTEAFF	TGTGCCAGCAGCTTAGGTGGGGACACTGAAGCTTTCTTT
TRBD2	TRBV5-1	13	few	TRBJ2-7	CASSPGTTYEQYF	TGCGCCAGCAGTCCCGGGACTACCTACGAGCAGTACTTC
TRBD1	TRBV5-6	15	.	TRBJ2-7	CASSLQLTGSYEQYF	TGTGCCAGCAGCTTACAATTGACAGGGTCCTACGAGCAGTACTTC
.	TRBV6-1	11	few	TRBJ1-2	CASSVRDGYTF	TGTGCCAGCAGTGTTAGGGATGGCTACACCTTC
.	TRBV28	16	few	TRBJ2-1	CASSLVGILSYNEQFF	TGTGCCAGCAGTTTGGTTGGGATTCTCTCCTACAATGAGCAGTTCTTC